Below are 8 T cell receptor beta chains sequenced from a single sample in a study of blood T cell repertoires in COVID-19. Using immunoSEQ multiplex PCR, the repertoire was profiled, and TCRdb retains in-frame clones only, with some absent. Seen here are 150,000 to 180,000 clones, about 85% observed once, and the top ten hold roughly 8%. The sequenced material came from peripheral blood. These TCRs come from a woman aged 55-70 years with COVID-19, enrolled during active disease.

The chain carries TRBV10-3 and TRBJ2-7; 7 bases line up with TRBD1. J lost 3 bases, V lost 3 bases, and 2 bases had no gene match. Germline CDR1 reads ENHRY; CDR2 reads SYGVKD. The CDR3 sequence is 13 residues long. In nucleotides, the CDR3 is TGTGCCATCAGTGATACAGGGGTCTACGAGCAGTACTTC. Translated, it gives CAISDTGVYEQYF.

This clone was observed a handful of times. V is TRBV7-2 and J is TRBJ2-2; possible D gene TRBD2, 6 bases. Trimming left V 6 bases short and J 0 bases short, with 8 bases between. The length of the CDR3 is 14 residues. The germline V gene has CDR1 SGHTA and CDR2 FQGNSA. The CDR3 reads CASRSGANTGELFF. CDR3 nucleotide sequence: TGTGCCAGCAGGTCGGGAGCGAACACCGGGGAGCTGTTTTTT. The full variable domain, rest sourced from reference TRBV7-2 and TRBJ2-2, is GAGVSQSPSNKVTEKGKDVELRCDPISGHTALYWYRQSLGQGLEFLIYFQGNSAPDKSGLPSDRFSAERTGGSVSTLTIQRTQQEDSAVYLCASRSGANTGELFFGEGSRLTVL.

The chain employs TRBV6-5 and TRBJ1-1; D possibly corresponds to TRBD1 (5 bases). The ends were cut back, 4 bases at V and 0 bases at J, with 12 bases in the middle. The length of the CDR3 is 15 residues. Germline values: CDR1 MNHEY, CDR2 SVGAGI. CDR3 residues: CASSSEGLMNTEAFF. CDR3 in DNA: TGTGCCAGCAGTTCCGAGGGACTCATGAACACTGAAGCTTTCTTT.

The rearrangement uses TRBV19 and TRBJ1-3; a possible D gene is TRBD1 (5 bases). Trimming cost V 7 bases and J 4 bases, with 17 bases left between them. The CDR3 is 15 residues long. In germline, CDR1 is LNHDA, CDR2 SQIVND (reference sequence). CDR3 DNA: TGTGCCAGTACCCGGTGGGGGGGAGCGGGAAACACCATATATTTT. Translated, it gives CASTRWGGAGNTIYF. The whole variable domain, remainder taken from reference TRBV19 and TRBJ1-3, is DGGITQSPKYLFRKEGQNVTLSCEQNLNHDAMYWYRQDPGQGLRLIYYSQIVNDFQKGDIAEGYSVSREKKESFPLTVTSAQKNPTAFYLCASTRWGGAGNTIYFGEGSWLTVV.

V gene TRBV7-2 combines with J gene TRBJ1-6; tentative D call: TRBD1 (6 bases). Germline V gene data show CDR1 as SGHTA and CDR2 as FQGNSA. This CDR3 comprises 14 residues. Between the trimmed V and J ends, which lost 4 bases and 7 bases, there was a span of 11 bases. The CDR3 protein is CASSSHRVNSPLHF. DNA for the CDR3: TGTGCCAGCAGCTCTCACAGGGTGAATTCACCCCTCCACTTT.

This chain uses TRBV6-5 with TRBJ1-5; 8 bases match TRBD1. This CDR3 is built from 15 residues. The trim removed 2 bases at V and 5 bases at J, leaving 5 bases unmatched. Germline V lookup: CDR1 MNHEY, CDR2 SVGAGI. In nucleotides, the CDR3 is TGTGCCAGCAGTTACCGATACAGGGGGGATCAGCCCCAGCATTTT. It translates to CASSYRYRGDQPQHF.

The count of this clone is one. This rearrangement joins TRBV7-9 to TRBJ2-5, with D possibly matching TRBD2 (6 bases). In germline, CDR1 is SEHNR, CDR2 FQNEAQ (reference sequence). The V and J ends lost 5 bases and 5 bases respectively, with 12 bases between them. CDR3 length: 13 residues. CDR3 sequence reads: CASSQTGGETQYF. The CDR3 DNA sequence: TGTGCCAGCAGCCAGACCGGAGGGGAGACCCAGTACTTC.

This chain connects TRBV5-1 to TRBJ1-4; perhaps TRBD1 as D (5 bases). Looked up from germline, CDR1 is SGHRS and CDR2 is YFSETQ. This CDR3 has 14 residues. Trimming took 0 bases from V and 6 from J, leaving 9 bases between them. The CDR3 loop is CASSLEGADEKLFF. The CDR3 DNA sequence: TGCGCCAGCAGCTTGGAAGGGGCTGATGAAAAACTGTTTTTT. Full variable domain (rest looked up from reference TRBV5-1 and TRBJ1-4): KAGVTQTPRYLIKTRGQQVTLSCSPISGHRSVSWYQQTPGQGLQFLFEYFSETQRNKGNFPGRFSGRQFSNSRSEMNVSTLELGDSALYLCASSLEGADEKLFFGSGTQLSVL.